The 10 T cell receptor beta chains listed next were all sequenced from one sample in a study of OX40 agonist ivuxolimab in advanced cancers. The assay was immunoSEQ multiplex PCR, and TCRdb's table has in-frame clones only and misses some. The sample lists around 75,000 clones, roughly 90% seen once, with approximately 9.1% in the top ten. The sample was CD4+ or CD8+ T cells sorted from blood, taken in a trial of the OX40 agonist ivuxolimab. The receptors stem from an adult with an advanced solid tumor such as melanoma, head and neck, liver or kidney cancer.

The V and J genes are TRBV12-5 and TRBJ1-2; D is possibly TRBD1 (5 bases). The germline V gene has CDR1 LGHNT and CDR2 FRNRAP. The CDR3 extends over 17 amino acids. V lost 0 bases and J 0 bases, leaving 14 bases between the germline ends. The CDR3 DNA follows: TGTGCTAGTGGTTTGGTACTCGGGCAGGGATCTAACTATGGCTACACCTTC. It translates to CASGLVLGQGSNYGYTF.

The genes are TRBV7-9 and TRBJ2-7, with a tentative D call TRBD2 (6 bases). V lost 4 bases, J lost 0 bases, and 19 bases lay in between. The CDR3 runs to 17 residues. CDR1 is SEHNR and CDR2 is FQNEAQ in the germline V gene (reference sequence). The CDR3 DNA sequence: TGTGCCAGCAGCTCTATACCCGGGACTGAATTCTCCTACGAGCAGTACTTC. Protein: CASSSIPGTEFSYEQYF.

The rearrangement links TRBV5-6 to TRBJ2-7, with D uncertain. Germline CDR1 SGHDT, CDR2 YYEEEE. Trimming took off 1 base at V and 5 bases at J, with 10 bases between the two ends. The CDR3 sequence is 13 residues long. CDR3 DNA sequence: TGTGCCAGCAGCTTGAGCCCCCCAGACGAGCAGTACTTC. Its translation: CASSLSPPDEQYF.

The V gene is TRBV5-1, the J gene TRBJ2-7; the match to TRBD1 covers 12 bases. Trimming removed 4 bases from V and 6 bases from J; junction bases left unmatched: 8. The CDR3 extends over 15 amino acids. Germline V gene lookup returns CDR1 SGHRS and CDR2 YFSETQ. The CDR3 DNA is TGCGCCAGCAGCCCGGCTGGGGACAGGGGGCTCGAGCAGTACTTC. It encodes CASSPAGDRGLEQYF.

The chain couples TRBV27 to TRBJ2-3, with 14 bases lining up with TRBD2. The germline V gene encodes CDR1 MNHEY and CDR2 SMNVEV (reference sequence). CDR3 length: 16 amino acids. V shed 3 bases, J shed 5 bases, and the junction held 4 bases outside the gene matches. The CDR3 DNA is TGTGCCAGCAGTTTCCGACTAGCGGGGGGGCTAGATACGCAGTATTTT. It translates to CASSFRLAGGLDTQYF.

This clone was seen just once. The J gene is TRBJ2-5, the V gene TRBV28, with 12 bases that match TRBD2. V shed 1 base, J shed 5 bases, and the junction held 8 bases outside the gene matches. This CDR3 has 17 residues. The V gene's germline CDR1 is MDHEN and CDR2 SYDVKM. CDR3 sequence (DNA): TGTGCCAGCAGTTTATTTAGACTAGCGGGAGTCCGGGAGACCCAGTACTTC. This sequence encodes CASSLFRLAGVRETQYF. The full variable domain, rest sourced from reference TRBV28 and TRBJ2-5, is DVKVTQSSRYLVKRTGEKVFLECVQDMDHENMFWYRQDPGLGLRLIYFSYDVKMKEKGDIPEGYSVSREKKERFSLILESASTNQTSMYLCASSLFRLAGVRETQYFGPGTRLLVL.

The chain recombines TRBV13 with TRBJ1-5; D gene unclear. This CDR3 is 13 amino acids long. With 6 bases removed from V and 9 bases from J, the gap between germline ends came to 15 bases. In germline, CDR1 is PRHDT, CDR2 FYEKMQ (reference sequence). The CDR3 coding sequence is TGTGCCAGCAGTGCGTGGCAGGTGGGGCCCCAGCATTTT. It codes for CASSAWQVGPQHF.

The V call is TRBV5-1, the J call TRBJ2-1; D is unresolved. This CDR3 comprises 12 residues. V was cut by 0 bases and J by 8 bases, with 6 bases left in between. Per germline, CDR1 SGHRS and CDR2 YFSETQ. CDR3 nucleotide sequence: TGCGCCAGCAGCTTGGGGACCTATGAGCAGTTCTTC. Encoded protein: CASSLGTYEQFF.

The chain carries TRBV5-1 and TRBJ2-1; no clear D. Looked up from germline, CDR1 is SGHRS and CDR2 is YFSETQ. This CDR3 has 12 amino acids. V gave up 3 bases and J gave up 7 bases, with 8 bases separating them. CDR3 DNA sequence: TGCGCCAGCAGCTCTGGGCCTAATGAGCAGTTCTTC. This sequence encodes CASSSGPNEQFF.

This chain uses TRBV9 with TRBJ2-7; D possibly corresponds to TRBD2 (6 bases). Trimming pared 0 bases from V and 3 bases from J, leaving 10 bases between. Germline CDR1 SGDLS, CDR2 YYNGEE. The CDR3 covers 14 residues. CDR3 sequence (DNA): TGTGCCAGCAGCGTAGGAGGACTATTCTACGAGCAGTACTTC. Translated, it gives CASSVGGLFYEQYF.